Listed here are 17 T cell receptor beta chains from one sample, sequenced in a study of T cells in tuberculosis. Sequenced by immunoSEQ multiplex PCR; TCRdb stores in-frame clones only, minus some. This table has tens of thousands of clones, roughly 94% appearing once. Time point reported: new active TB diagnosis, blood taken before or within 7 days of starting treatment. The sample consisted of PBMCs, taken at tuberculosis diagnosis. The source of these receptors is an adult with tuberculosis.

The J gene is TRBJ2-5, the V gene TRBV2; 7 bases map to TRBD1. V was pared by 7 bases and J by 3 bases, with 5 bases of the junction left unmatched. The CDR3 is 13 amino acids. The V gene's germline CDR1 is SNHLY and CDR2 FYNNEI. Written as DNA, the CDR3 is TGTGCCAGCACCGGGACAGAAGAAGAGACCCAGTACTTC. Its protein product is CASTGTEEETQYF. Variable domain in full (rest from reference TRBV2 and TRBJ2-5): EPEVTQTPSHQVTQMGQEVILRCVPISNHLYFYWYRQILGQKVEFLVSFYNNEISEKSEIFDDQFSVERPDGSNFTLKIRSTKLEDSAMYFCASTGTEEETQYFGPGTRLLVL.

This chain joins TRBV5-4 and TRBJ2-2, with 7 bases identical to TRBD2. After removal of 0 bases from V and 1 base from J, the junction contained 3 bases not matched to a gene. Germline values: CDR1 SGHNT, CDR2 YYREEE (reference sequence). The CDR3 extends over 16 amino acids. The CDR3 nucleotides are TGTGCCAGCAGCTTGGCGGGGGGAGGGAACACCGGGGAGCTGTTTTTT. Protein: CASSLAGGGNTGELFF.

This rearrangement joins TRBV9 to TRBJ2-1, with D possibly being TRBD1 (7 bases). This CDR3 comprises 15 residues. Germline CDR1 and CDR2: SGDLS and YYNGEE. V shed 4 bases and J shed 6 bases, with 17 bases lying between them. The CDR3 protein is CASSLQGEALNEQFF. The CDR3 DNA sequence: TGTGCCAGCAGCCTCCAGGGGGAGGCCCTCAATGAGCAGTTCTTC.

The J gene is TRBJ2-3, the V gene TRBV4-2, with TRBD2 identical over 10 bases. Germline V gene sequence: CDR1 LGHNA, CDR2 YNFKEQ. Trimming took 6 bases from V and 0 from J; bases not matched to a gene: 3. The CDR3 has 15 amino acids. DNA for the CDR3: TGTGCCAGCAGTCGACTAGCGGGTAGCACAGATACGCAGTATTTT. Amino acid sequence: CASSRLAGSTDTQYF.

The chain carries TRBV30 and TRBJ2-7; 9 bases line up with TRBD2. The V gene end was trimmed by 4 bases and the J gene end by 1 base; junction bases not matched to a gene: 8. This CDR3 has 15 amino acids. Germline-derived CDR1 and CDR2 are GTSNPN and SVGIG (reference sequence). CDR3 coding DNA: TGTGCCTGGACTCCCGGGACTAGCCTTTCCTACGAGCAGTACTTC. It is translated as CAWTPGTSLSYEQYF.

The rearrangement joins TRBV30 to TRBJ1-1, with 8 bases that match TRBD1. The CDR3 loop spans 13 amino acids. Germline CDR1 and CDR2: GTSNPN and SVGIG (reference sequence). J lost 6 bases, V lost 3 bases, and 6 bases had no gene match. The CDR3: CAWSTTGVAEAFF. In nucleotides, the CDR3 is TGTGCCTGGAGCACGACAGGGGTCGCTGAAGCTTTCTTT.

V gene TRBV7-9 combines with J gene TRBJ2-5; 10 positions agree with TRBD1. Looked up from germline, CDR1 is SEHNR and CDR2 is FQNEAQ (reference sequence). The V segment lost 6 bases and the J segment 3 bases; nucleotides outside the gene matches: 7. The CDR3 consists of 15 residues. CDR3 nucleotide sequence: TGTGCCAGCAGGCCGGGGACAGGGGTTAAAGAGACCCAGTACTTC. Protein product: CASRPGTGVKETQYF.

The CDR3 here is CASSYSTSAYAGEQYF. The CDR3 DNA follows: TGTGCCAGCAGTTACTCAACTTCGGCCTACGCGGGGGAGCAGTACTTC. This chain links TRBV6-5 with TRBJ2-7; D possibly corresponds to TRBD2 (6 bases). The CDR3 runs 16 residues. The V end was cut by 0 bases, the J end by 7 bases, with 19 bases between. The V gene's germline CDR1 is MNHEY and CDR2 SVGAGI.

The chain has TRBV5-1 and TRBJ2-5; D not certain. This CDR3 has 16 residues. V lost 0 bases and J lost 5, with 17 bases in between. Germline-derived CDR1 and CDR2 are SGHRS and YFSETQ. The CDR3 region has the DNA TGCGCCAGCAGCTTGGGCCCCCGCGAGCGAGAGGAGACCCAGTACTTC. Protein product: CASSLGPREREETQYF.

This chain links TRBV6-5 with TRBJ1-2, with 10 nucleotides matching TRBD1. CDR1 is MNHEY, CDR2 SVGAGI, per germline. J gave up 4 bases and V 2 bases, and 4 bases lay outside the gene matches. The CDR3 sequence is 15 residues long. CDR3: CASSYPRTGGYGYTF. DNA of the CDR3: TGTGCCAGCAGTTACCCCCGGACAGGGGGCTATGGCTACACCTTC.

This CDR3 reads CASSIGQGSTEAFF. DNA for the CDR3: TGTGCCAGCAGCATAGGACAGGGGAGCACTGAAGCTTTCTTT. The chain employs TRBV5-8 and TRBJ1-1, with 9 bases that match TRBD1. Germline CDR1 and CDR2: SGHTS and YDEGEE. The CDR3 runs 14 residues. The V gene end was trimmed by 4 bases and the J gene end by 4 bases; junction bases not matched to a gene: 5.

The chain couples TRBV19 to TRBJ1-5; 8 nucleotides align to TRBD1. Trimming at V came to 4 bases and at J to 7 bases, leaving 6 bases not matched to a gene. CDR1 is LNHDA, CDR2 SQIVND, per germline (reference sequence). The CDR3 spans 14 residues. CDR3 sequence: CASSRDRTAQPQHF. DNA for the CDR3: TGTGCCAGTAGTAGGGACAGGACGGCGCAGCCCCAGCATTTT.

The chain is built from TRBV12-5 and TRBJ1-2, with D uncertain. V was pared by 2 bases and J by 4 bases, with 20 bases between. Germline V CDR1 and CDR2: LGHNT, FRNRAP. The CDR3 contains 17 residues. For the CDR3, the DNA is TGTGCTAGTGGTTTGACCCCCCCCCGCGCGGAACCCTATGGCTACACCTTC. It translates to CASGLTPPRAEPYGYTF.

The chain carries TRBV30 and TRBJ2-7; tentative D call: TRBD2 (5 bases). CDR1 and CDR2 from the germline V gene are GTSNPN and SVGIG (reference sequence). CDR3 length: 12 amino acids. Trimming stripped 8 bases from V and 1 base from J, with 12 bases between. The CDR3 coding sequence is TGTGCCGGGGTAGCGTCATCCTACGAGCAGTACTTC. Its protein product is CAGVASSYEQYF.

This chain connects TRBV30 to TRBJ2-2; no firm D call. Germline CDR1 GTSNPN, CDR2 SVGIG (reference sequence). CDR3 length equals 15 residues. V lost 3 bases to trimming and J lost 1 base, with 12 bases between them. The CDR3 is CAWRVWSRNTGELFF. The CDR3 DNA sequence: TGTGCCTGGAGGGTCTGGTCCAGGAACACCGGGGAGCTGTTTTTT.

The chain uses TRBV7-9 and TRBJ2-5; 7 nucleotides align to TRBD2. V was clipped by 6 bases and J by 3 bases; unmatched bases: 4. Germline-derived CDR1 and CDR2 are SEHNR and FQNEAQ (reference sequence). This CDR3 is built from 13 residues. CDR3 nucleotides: TGTGCCAGCAGTCTCAGCGGGAAAGAGACCCAGTACTTC. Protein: CASSLSGKETQYF.

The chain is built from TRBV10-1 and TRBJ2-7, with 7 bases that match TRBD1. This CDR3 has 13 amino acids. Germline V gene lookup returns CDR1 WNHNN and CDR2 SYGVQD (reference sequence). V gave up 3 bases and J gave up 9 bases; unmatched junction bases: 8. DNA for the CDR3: TGCGCCAGCAGTGAAAGGGGGCTAGGTGGGCAGTACTTC. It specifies CASSERGLGGQYF.